The TCR beta chain under discussion was sequenced for a study of cytomegalovirus exposure and HLA in healthy donors. Researchers ran the PCR with 60 Vbeta and 13 Jbeta primers. Libraries were prepared by immunoSEQ multiplex PCR; TCRdb keeps only in-frame clonotypes and omits some of them. The sample lists over 100,000 clones; over 75% were seen once. The CDR3 extends over 17 amino acids. Germline V CDR1 and CDR2: MDHEN, SYDVKM. V trimming: 8 bases; J trimming: 3 bases; junction bases outside the gene matches: 15. Sequencing input: PBMCs. The rearrangement joins TRBV28 to TRBJ1-3; 8 bases match TRBD1. This TCR was sampled from a young man in good health and CMV-seronegative. CDR3 coding DNA: TGTGCCAGCGACGGGAGTCAGGGGGCGATCGGTGGAAACACCATATATTTT. Its protein is CASDGSQGAIGGNTIYF. Complete variable domain (other parts from reference TRBV28 and TRBJ1-3): DVKVTQSSRYLVKRTGEKVFLECVQDMDHENMFWYRQDPGLGLRLIYFSYDVKMKEKGDIPEGYSVSREKKERFSLILESASTNQTSMYLCASDGSQGAIGGNTIYFGEGSWLTVV.